This T cell receptor beta chain was captured in a study of cytomegalovirus exposure and HLA in healthy donors. On this clone itself: Its specificity is unknown.

The PCR ran on 60 Vbeta and 13 Jbeta primers. The protocol was immunoSEQ multiplex PCR, while the TCRdb copy is restricted to in-frame clones and leaves out a portion. The sample comprises about 84,000 clones, approximately 78% of which are singletons, and around 2.3% rests with the top ten. Overall study findings and caveats: Judged likely to be a sequencing artifact was a cluster of highly shared sequence variants. In a later analysis, V- and J-gene trimming of beta chains associated with a DCLRE1C missense variant, replicated independently.

Between the trimmed V and J ends, which lost 2 bases and 4 bases, there was a span of 13 bases. Germline values: CDR1 SGHNT, CDR2 YYREEE (reference sequence). The CDR3 has 15 amino acids. The V gene is TRBV5-4, the J gene TRBJ1-3, with D tentatively TRBD1 (6 bases). The TCR sequence derives from a male donor in good health and CMV-seropositive. Sequencing used PBMCs. CDR3 sequence: CASSLQGLEGNTIYF. CDR3 nucleotides: TGTGCCAGCAGCTTACAGGGCCTAGAAGGAAACACCATATATTTT.